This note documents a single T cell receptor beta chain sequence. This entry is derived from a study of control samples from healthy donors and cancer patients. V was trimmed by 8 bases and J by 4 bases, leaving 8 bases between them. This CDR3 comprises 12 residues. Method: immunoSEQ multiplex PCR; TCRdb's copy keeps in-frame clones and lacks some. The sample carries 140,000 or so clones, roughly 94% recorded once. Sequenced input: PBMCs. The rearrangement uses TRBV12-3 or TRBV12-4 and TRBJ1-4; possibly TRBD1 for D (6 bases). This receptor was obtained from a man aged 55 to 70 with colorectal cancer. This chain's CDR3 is CASGGLNEKLFF. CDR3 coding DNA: TGTGCCAGCGGGGGGCTTAATGAAAAACTGTTTTTT.